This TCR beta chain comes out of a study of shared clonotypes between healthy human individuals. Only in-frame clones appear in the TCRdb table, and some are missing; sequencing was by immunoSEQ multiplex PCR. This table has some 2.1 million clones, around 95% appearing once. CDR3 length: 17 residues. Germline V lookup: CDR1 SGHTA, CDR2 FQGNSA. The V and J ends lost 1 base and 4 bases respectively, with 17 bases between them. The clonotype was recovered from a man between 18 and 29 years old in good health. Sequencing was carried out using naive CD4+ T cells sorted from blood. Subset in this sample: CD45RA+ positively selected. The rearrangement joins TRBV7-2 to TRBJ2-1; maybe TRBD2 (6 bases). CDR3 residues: CASSLVGDGRRYNEQFF. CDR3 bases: TGTGCCAGCAGCTTAGTCGGTGATGGGAGGCGGTACAATGAGCAGTTCTTC. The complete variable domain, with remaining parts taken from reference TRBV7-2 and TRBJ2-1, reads GAGVSQSPSNKVTEKGKDVELRCDPISGHTALYWYRQSLGQGLEFLIYFQGNSAPDKSGLPSDRFSAERTGGSVSTLTIQRTQQEDSAVYLCASSLVGDGRRYNEQFFGPGTRLTVL.